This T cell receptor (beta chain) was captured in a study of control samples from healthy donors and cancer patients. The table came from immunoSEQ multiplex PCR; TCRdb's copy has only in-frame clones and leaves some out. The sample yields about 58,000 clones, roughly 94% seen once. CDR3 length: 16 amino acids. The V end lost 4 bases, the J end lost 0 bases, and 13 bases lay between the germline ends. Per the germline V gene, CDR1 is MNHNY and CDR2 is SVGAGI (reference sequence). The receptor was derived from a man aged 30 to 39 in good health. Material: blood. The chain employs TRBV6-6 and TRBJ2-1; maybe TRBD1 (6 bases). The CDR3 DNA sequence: TGTGCCAGCAGTTCCCTACAGGGTAGCTCCTACAATGAGCAGTTCTTC. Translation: CASSSLQGSSYNEQFF.